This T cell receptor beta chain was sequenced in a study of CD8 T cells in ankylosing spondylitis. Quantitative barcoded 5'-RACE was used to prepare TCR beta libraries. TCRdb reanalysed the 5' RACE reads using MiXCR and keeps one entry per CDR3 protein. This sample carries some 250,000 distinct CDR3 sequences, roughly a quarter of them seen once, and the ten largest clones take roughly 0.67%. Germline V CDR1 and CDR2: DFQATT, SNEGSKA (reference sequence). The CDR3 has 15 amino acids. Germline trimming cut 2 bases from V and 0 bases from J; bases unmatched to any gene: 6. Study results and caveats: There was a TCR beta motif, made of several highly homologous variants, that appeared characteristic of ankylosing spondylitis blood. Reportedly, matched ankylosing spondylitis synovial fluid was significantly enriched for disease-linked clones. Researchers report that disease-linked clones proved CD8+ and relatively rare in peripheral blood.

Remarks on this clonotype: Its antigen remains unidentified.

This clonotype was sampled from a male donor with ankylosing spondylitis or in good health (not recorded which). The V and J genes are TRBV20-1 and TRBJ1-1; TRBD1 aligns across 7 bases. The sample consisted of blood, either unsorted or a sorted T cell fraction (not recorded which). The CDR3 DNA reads TGCAGTGCTAGATCGAGACAGGGATTGAACACTGAAGCTTTCTTT. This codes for CSARSRQGLNTEAFF.